The clone carrying this T cell receptor (beta chain) was seen just once. Its antigen remains unidentified. The source of the sample is a study of T cell responses to AZD1222 COVID-19 vaccine. Study-level results: Spike-wide coverage was observed for vaccine-associated CD4 TCRs, with dominant responses at 160-218 and 743-854. Only six people who got AZD1222 tested seropositive at baseline. Reportedly, nearly half the spike-specific TCRs target unmutated variant regions. Spike-specific TCR repertoires showed rising breadth and depth after two AZD1222 doses.

The CDR3 sequence is 13 residues long. Germline loops: CDR1 SGHTA, CDR2 FQGTGA. Deletions cut 4 bases from V and 2 bases from J, with 8 bases between. Repertoires were generated with immunoSEQ multiplex PCR, while TCRdb's copy carries only in-frame clones and drops some. The sample yields about 140,000 clones, less than 95% seen once. This TCR was sampled from an adult who received the MenACWY meningococcal vaccine as a control. The sample was peripheral blood, taken 28 days after the second dose of the MenACWY control vaccine. This sequence joins TRBV7-3 and TRBJ1-2, with D perhaps TRBD1 (5 bases). This CDR3 is CASSSTGNYGYTF. CDR3 bases: TGTGCCAGCAGCTCCACAGGCAACTATGGCTACACCTTC. The whole variable domain, filled in from reference TRBV7-3 and TRBJ1-2, reads GAGVSQTPSNKVTEKGKYVELRCDPISGHTALYWYRQSLGQGPEFLIYFQGTGAADDSGLPNDRFFAVRPEGSVSTLKIQRTERGDSAVYLCASSSTGNYGYTFGSGTRLTVV.